What follows describes a single T cell receptor (beta chain). This sample was taken from a study of Ad26.COV2.S vaccination and SARS-CoV-2 variants. Treatment specified: around 19 received Ad26.COV2.S at low or high dose, single or two shots; about 5 received placebo; per-sample allocation not given. Samples were taken on day 63 after the first vaccine or placebo injection. Clones were read by immunoSEQ multiplex PCR, and TCRdb kept only the in-frame ones, dropping some. The table records roughly 400,000 clones, 80% to 95% of them present only once. J gave up 8 bases and V 5 bases, and 8 bases lay outside the gene matches. This CDR3 region has 13 residues.

The source of this sequence is a person aged 18-65 years who received the Ad26.COV2.S COVID-19 vaccine or a placebo. The chain has TRBV12-3 or TRBV12-4 and TRBJ1-2, with 7 nucleotides matching TRBD1. Sequenced here: peripheral blood, sampled in a trial of Ad26.COV2.S vaccine versus placebo. CDR3 residues: CASSPSQGNGYTF. For the CDR3, the DNA is TGTGCCAGCAGTCCCTCACAGGGGAACGGCTACACCTTC.